The 8 T cell receptor beta chains below all came from one sample that was sequenced in a study of CD8+CD57+ T cells in acquired aplastic anemia. Both TCR beta VDJ combination and CDR3 sequence profiling were carried out. Genomic DNA was the template for this profiling. TCRdb re-called the reads with MiXCR, one entry per CDR3 protein. The sample holds 250,000 to 300,000 distinct CDR3 sequences, roughly three fifths seen once. Sequencing was performed on sorted CD4+, CD8+, or CD8+CD57+ T cells (not recorded which) from PBMCs. Every receptor here comes from a human donor with severe aplastic anemia or a healthy control (not recorded which).

As to this clonotype: It is likely a read error, because the conserved phenylalanine at the end of the CDR3 is missing. The limits of the CDR3 on the DNA are not certain, so only TCRdb's listed CDR3 is given. The CDR3: CASSSPSG. The V gene is TRBV7-3, the J gene TRBJ1-6. CDR1 and CDR2 (germline): SGHTA, FQGTGA. The CDR3 has 8 residues if both end residues are counted.

V gene TRBV19 combines with J gene TRBJ2-7; 11 positions agree with TRBD2. V shed 5 bases and J 3 bases; nucleotides not matched to a gene: 3. The CDR3 runs 14 residues. Germline CDR1 reads LNHDA; CDR2 reads SQIVND (reference sequence). The CDR3 spells CASSSTSGSYEQYF. The CDR3 nucleotides are TGTGCCAGTAGTTCCACTAGCGGGAGCTACGAGCAGTACTTC.

This clonotype has at least ten counts. This chain connects TRBV24-1 to TRBJ2-3; no clear D gene. The CDR3 sequence is 13 residues long. CDR1 and CDR2 from the germline V gene are KGHDR and SFDVKD. Trimming left V 4 bases short and J 6 bases short, with 10 bases between. CDR3 amino acids: CATSESFRDTQYF. CDR3 DNA: TGTGCCACCAGTGAGTCCTTTCGGGATACGCAGTATTTT.

The rearrangement joins TRBV20-1 to TRBJ1-1; D gene ambiguous. CDR1 is DFQATT and CDR2 is SNEGSKA in the germline V gene (reference sequence). Deletions cut 1 base from V and 1 base from J, with 10 bases between. The CDR3 totals 14 residues. This CDR3 reads CSARGFEANTEAFF. CDR3 coding DNA: TGCAGTGCTAGAGGGTTCGAGGCGAACACTGAAGCTTTCTTT.

The rearrangement links TRBV29-1 to TRBJ2-1, with 11 bases fitting TRBD2. The CDR3 runs 14 residues. The V and J ends lost 7 bases and 7 bases, in that order; junction bases with no gene match: 9. The germline gives CDR1 SQVTM, CDR2 ANQGSEA. CDR3 sequence reads: CSAIAGGLKNEQFF. The DNA for the CDR3 is TGCAGCGCAATAGCGGGGGGGCTGAAAAATGAGCAGTTCTTC.

The V gene is TRBV19, the J gene TRBJ2-3; 11 bases fit TRBD2. Germline CDR1 is LNHDA and CDR2 is SQIVND (reference sequence). The CDR3 length is 17 residues. The junction had 8 bases not matched to a gene; V was cut back by 0 bases and J by 6 bases. The CDR3 nucleotides are TGTGCCAGTAGTATAGATGTGGCTAGCGGGGGGTACGATACGCAGTATTTT. The encoded protein is CASSIDVASGGYDTQYF.

A remark on this clonotype: One junction end does not reproduce the germline sequence, and a read error may be involved. V is TRBV7-9 and J is TRBJ2-7; 11 nucleotides agree with TRBD2. Looked up from germline, CDR1 is SEHNR and CDR2 is FQNEAQ (reference sequence). The CDR3 is made up of 15 amino acids. The CDR3 protein is CASSLVPSGGNEQHF. The CDR3 bases are TGTGCCAGCAGCTTAGTGCCTAGCGGGGGGAACGAGCAGCACTTC.

As regards this clonotype: A read error may produce the germline difference seen at one junction end. The chain combines TRBV9 with TRBJ1-1; D unresolved. The germline V gene has CDR1 SGDLS and CDR2 YYNGEE. This CDR3 spans 8 amino acids. The CDR3 DNA reads as TGTGCCAGCAGCGGATGGCCATGG. Its protein is CASSGWPW.